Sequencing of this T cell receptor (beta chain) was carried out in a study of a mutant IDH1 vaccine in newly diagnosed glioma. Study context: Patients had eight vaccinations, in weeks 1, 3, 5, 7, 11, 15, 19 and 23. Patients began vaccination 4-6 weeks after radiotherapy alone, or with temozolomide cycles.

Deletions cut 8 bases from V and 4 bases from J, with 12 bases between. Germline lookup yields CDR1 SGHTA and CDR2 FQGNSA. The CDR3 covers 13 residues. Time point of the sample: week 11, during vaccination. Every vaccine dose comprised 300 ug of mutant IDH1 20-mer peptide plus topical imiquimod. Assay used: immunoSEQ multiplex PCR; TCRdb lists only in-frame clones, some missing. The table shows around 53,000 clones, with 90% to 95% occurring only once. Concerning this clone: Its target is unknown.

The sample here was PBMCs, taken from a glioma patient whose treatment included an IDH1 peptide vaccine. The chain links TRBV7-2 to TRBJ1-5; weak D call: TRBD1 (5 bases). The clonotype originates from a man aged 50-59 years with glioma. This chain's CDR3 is CASSIPGNQPQHF. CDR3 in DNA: TGTGCCAGCTCAATACCAGGGAATCAGCCCCAGCATTTT. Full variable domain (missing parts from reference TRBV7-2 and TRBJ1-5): GAGVSQSPSNKVTEKGKDVELRCDPISGHTALYWYRQSLGQGLEFLIYFQGNSAPDKSGLPSDRFSAERTGGSVSTLTIQRTQQEDSAVYLCASSIPGNQPQHFGDGTRLSIL.